These 23 T cell receptor beta chains were sequenced from one sample in a study of regulatory T cells in long-lasting Graves disease. Time point denoted: persistent/refractory GD, antithyroid drugs over 5 years with positive TRAb. PBMCs provided the RNA from which the TCR library was made. iRepertoire HTBI primers and Arm-PCR of CDR3 regions built TCR beta libraries. TCRdb re-derived calls from the multiplex PCR reads in MiXCR, one entry per CDR3 protein. Of 700,000 or so distinct CDR3 sequences in the sample, around 30% were seen once. The sample in question was peripheral blood mononuclear cells (PBMCs), obtained when the disease was refractory, from a patient treated with antithyroid drugs. The source is a female donor with Graves disease.

This clonotype was seen a handful of times. The V and J genes are TRBV19 and TRBJ1-2, with D perhaps TRBD1 (5 bases). The germline V gene has CDR1 LNHDA and CDR2 SQIVND (reference sequence). V shed 3 bases and J shed 6 bases, with 11 bases lying between them. This CDR3 contains 13 residues. The CDR3 loop is CASSIPRGDGYTF. As DNA, the CDR3 is TGTGCCAGTAGTATCCCCCGGGGGGATGGCTACACCTTC.

This chain connects TRBV10-3 to TRBJ2-7, with 13 bases identical to TRBD2. V was pared by 6 bases and J by 3 bases, with 5 bases of the junction left unmatched. The CDR3 is 15 amino acids. Per germline, CDR1 ENHRY and CDR2 SYGVKD. The CDR3 DNA reads as TGTGCCATCAGCGGGACTAGCGGGAACGTCTACGAGCAGTACTTC. Translated: CAISGTSGNVYEQYF.

This rearrangement joins TRBV12-3 or TRBV12-4 to TRBJ1-1; D unresolved. This CDR3 is 12 amino acids long. V was shortened by 6 bases and J by 4 bases, with 9 bases between the two germline ends. The CDR3 here is CASSMVATEAFF. The CDR3 DNA reads as TGTGCCAGCAGCATGGTAGCCACTGAAGCTTTCTTT.

The gene calls are TRBV6-1 and TRBJ1-6; D perhaps matches TRBD1 (5 bases). The ends were cut back, 6 bases at V and 7 bases at J, with 10 bases in the middle. The CDR3 extends over 13 amino acids. The germline V gene encodes CDR1 MNHNS and CDR2 SASEGT. The CDR3 here is CASRGVRNSPLHF. CDR3 DNA: TGTGCCAGCAGGGGGGTTAGAAATTCACCCCTCCACTTT.

This clonotype has just one count. The CDR3 is CASSTLTFGEQFF. The CDR3 DNA reads as TGTGCCAGCAGCACCCTCACCTTCGGCGAGCAGTTCTTC. V is TRBV7-2 and J is TRBJ2-1, with D unresolved. CDR3 length equals 13 residues. Germline CDR1 SGHTA, CDR2 FQGNSA. Trimming shortened V by 5 bases and J by 10 bases, and 15 bases separated the two germline ends.

The chain links TRBV5-1 to TRBJ2-2, with 10 bases identical to TRBD2. The V gene's germline CDR1 is SGHRS and CDR2 YFSETQ. The length of the CDR3 is 17 residues. J was trimmed by 0 bases and V by 2 bases; bases with no gene match: 4. The CDR3 nucleotides are TGCGCCAGCAGCTTTAAACTAGCGGGATCGAACACCGGGGAGCTGTTTTTT. It specifies CASSFKLAGSNTGELFF. The whole variable domain, filled in from reference TRBV5-1 and TRBJ2-2, reads KAGVTQTPRYLIKTRGQQVTLSCSPISGHRSVSWYQQTPGQGLQFLFEYFSETQRNKGNFPGRFSGRQFSNSRSEMNVSTLELGDSALYLCASSFKLAGSNTGELFFGEGSRLTVL.

The V and J genes are TRBV30 and TRBJ2-1; 7 bases agree with TRBD1. The CDR3 is 14 residues long. Germline CDR1 reads GTSNPN; CDR2 reads SVGIG (reference sequence). The V and J ends lost 6 bases and 9 bases, in that order; junction bases with no gene match: 14. The DNA for the CDR3 is TGTGCCTGCTCCCAGAACAGGGGACGGGGTGAGCAGTTCTTC. The encoded protein is CACSQNRGRGEQFF. The full variable domain, with the rest looked up from reference TRBV30 and TRBJ2-1, is SQTIHQWPATLVQPVGSPLSLECTVEGTSNPNLYWYRQAAGRGLQLLFYSVGIGQISSEVPQNLSASRPQDRQFILSSKKLLLSDSGFYLCACSQNRGRGEQFFGPGTRLTVL.

This clonotype has a handful of counts. The chain employs TRBV7-9 and TRBJ1-2; 9 bases map to TRBD1. This CDR3 region has 15 residues. Germline trimming cut 4 bases from V and 4 bases from J; bases unmatched to any gene: 7. Germline V gene lookup returns CDR1 SEHNR and CDR2 FQNEAQ (reference sequence). CDR3 protein: CASSSYGQGTYGYTF. The CDR3 DNA follows: TGTGCCAGCAGCTCTTACGGACAGGGGACCTATGGCTACACCTTC. The entire variable domain, with the rest obtained from reference TRBV7-9 and TRBJ1-2, is as follows: DTGVSQNPRHKITKRGQNVTFRCDPISEHNRLYWYRQTLGQGPEFLTYFQNEAQLEKSRLLSDRFSAERPKGSFSTLEIQRTEQGDSAMYLCASSSYGQGTYGYTFGSGTRLTVV.

The chain joins TRBV30 to TRBJ1-2, with 7 positions matching TRBD1. The CDR3 loop spans 11 amino acids. With 5 bases clipped from V and 7 bases from J, the junction kept 4 bases outside the gene matches. Looked up from germline, CDR1 is GTSNPN and CDR2 is SVGIG (reference sequence). CDR3 bases: TGTGCCTGGGGGACAGCTGCTGGCTACACCTTC. Amino acids: CAWGTAAGYTF.

The rearrangement uses TRBV4-1 and TRBJ1-4; a weak D match, TRBD1 (5 bases). Germline CDR1 and CDR2: MGHRA and YSYEKL. Between the trimmed V and J ends, which lost 4 bases and 6 bases, there was a span of 12 bases. This CDR3 contains 14 residues. The CDR3 nucleotides read TGCGCCAGCAGCCTGACAGTGTCCCATGAAAAACTGTTTTTT. This codes for CASSLTVSHEKLFF.

This clonotype was counted many times. J is TRBJ2-7 and V is TRBV2, with a tentative D call TRBD1 (6 bases). The V and J ends lost 7 bases and 3 bases respectively, with 13 bases between them. Germline V gives CDR1 SNHLY, CDR2 FYNNEI. The CDR3 length is 13 residues. Written as DNA, the CDR3 is TGTGCCAGCAAGTTGACAGGCCACTACGAGCAGTACTTC. Amino acid sequence: CASKLTGHYEQYF. Complete variable domain (other parts from reference TRBV2 and TRBJ2-7): EPEVTQTPSHQVTQMGQEVILRCVPISNHLYFYWYRQILGQKVEFLVSFYNNEISEKSEIFDDQFSVERPDGSNFTLKIRSTKLEDSAMYFCASKLTGHYEQYFGPGTRLTVT.

This clonotype was detected a few times. This chain uses TRBV20-1 with TRBJ2-7; D ambiguous. CDR3 length: 16 amino acids. The V end was cut by 2 bases, the J end by 1 base, with 18 bases between. The germline V gene has CDR1 DFQATT and CDR2 SNEGSKA (reference sequence). CDR3 DNA sequence: TGCAGTGCTAGACCCCCGGGCCCGACCGCTTCCTACGAGCAGTACTTC. Its translation: CSARPPGPTASYEQYF.

This clonotype was counted a few times. This sequence joins TRBV6-2 or TRBV6-3 and TRBJ1-5; D is perhaps TRBD1 (5 bases). This CDR3 spans 14 amino acids. With 5 bases removed from V and 8 bases from J, the gap between germline ends came to 16 bases. In germline, CDR1 is MNHEY, CDR2 SVGEGT. CDR3 coding DNA: TGTGCCAGCAGTGATCCGGGACGGTTGGAGCCCCAGCATTTT. The encoded protein is CASSDPGRLEPQHF.

This clonotype showed up just once. The CDR3 region is CASSIVMQTEAFF. The DNA of the CDR3 is TGTGCCAGTAGTATAGTTATGCAGACTGAAGCTTTCTTT. The chain couples TRBV19 to TRBJ1-1; D not certain. The V end was cut by 1 base, the J end by 5 bases, with 8 bases between. The CDR3 consists of 13 residues. Germline lookup yields CDR1 LNHDA and CDR2 SQIVND (reference sequence). Combining the CDR3 with reference TRBV19 and TRBJ1-1 gives the whole variable domain DGGITQSPKYLFRKEGQNVTLSCEQNLNHDAMYWYRQDPGQGLRLIYYSQIVNDFQKGDIAEGYSVSREKKESFPLTVTSAQKNPTAFYLCASSIVMQTEAFFGQGTRLTVV.

V usage is TRBV29-1 and J usage is TRBJ1-2; perhaps TRBD1 as D (5 bases). CDR3 size: 15 residues. Germline lookup yields CDR1 SQVTM and CDR2 ANQGSEA. Trimming removed 4 bases at V and 5 bases at J, with 20 bases between. The CDR3: CSVVGRLTSHYGYTF. In DNA, the CDR3 is TGCAGCGTTGTGGGACGACTTACCTCCCATTATGGCTACACCTTC.

In its sample, this clonotype was seen a few times. The V gene is TRBV11-1, the J gene TRBJ2-7; TRBD1 agrees at 10 bases. V lost 5 bases, J lost 5 bases, and 9 bases stayed unmatched. Looked up from germline, CDR1 is SGHAT and CDR2 is FQDESV (reference sequence). The CDR3 length is 15 residues. CDR3 protein: CASSRGDRGSHEQYF. The CDR3 coding sequence is TGTGCCAGCAGCCGTGGGGACAGGGGTTCCCACGAGCAGTACTTC.

This clonotype was picked up many times. The CDR3 reads CASSSLAGGGETQYF. Written as DNA, the CDR3 is TGTGCCAGCAGCTCCTTAGCGGGAGGGGGAGAGACCCAGTACTTC. The chain is built from TRBV28 and TRBJ2-5; 11 bases line up with TRBD2. The length of the CDR3 is 15 residues. From germline, CDR1 is MDHEN and CDR2 SYDVKM. V was pared by 6 bases and J by 4 bases, with 7 bases of the junction left unmatched.

The chain is built from TRBV13 and TRBJ1-1, with unresolved D. V was clipped by 5 bases and J by 1 base, with 14 bases between them. In germline, CDR1 is PRHDT, CDR2 FYEKMQ (reference sequence). The CDR3 consists of 15 residues. CDR3 nucleotides: TGTGCCAGCAGCGAAAGGCCGGGCCCGAACACTGAAGCTTTCTTT. Translation: CASSERPGPNTEAFF.

V gene TRBV18 combines with J gene TRBJ1-1; D gene unclear. V shed 4 bases and J shed 3 bases, with 12 bases lying between them. The CDR3 contains 14 residues. CDR1 and CDR2 (germline): KGHSH, LQKENI. For the CDR3, the DNA is TGTGCCAGCTCACTTACCGCCGAGCACACTGAAGCTTTCTTT. Encoded protein: CASSLTAEHTEAFF.

The chain recombines TRBV20-1 with TRBJ2-2; D gene unclear. Trimming pared 5 bases from V and 4 bases from J, leaving 11 bases between. Germline V gene lookup returns CDR1 DFQATT and CDR2 SNEGSKA (reference sequence). The CDR3 runs 13 residues. The CDR3 nucleotides are TGCAGTGCTGGATGGCCCGCCACCGGGGAGCTGTTTTTT. Amino acid sequence: CSAGWPATGELFF.

This chain connects TRBV19 to TRBJ2-7; 9 bases map to TRBD1. Germline CDR1 LNHDA, CDR2 SQIVND (reference sequence). Trimming cost V 5 bases and J 4 bases; bases outside gene matches: 6. The CDR3 runs to 14 residues. The CDR3 nucleotides read TGTGCCAGTAGTGCAGGGACAGGGAATTACGAGCAGTACTTC. Translated, it gives CASSAGTGNYEQYF.

The V call is TRBV29-1, the J call TRBJ1-5, with 8 positions matching TRBD1. This CDR3 has 15 residues. J was trimmed by 7 bases and V by 1 base; bases with no gene match: 9. Germline V gene data show CDR1 as SQVTM and CDR2 as ANQGSEA. The CDR3 spells CSVEGDRNFYQPQHF. The CDR3 bases are TGCAGCGTTGAAGGGGACAGGAATTTTTACCAGCCCCAGCATTTT.

CDR3 DNA sequence: TGTGCCGTCGGCTCAGCGGGACTCTACACCGGGGAGCTGTTTTTT. The encoded protein is CAVGSAGLYTGELFF. The chain is built from TRBV6-1 and TRBJ2-2; the match to TRBD2 covers 7 bases. The CDR3 loop spans 15 amino acids. V trimming: 11 bases; J trimming: 3 bases; junction bases outside the gene matches: 12. Germline V gene data show CDR1 as MNHNS and CDR2 as SASEGT.